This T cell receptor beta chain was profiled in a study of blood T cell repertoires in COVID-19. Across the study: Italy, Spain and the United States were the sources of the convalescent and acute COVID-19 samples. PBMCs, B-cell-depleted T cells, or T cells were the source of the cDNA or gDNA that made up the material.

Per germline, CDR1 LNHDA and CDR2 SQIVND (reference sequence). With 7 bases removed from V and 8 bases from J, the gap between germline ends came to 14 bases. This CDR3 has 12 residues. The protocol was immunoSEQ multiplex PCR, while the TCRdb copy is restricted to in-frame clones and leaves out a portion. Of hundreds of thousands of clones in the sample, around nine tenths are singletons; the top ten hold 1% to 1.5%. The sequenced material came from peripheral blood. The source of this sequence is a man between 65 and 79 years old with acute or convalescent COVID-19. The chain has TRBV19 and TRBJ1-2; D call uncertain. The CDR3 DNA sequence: TGTGCCAGTATCGTGGGCGCAGGCGGCTACACCTTC. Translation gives CASIVGAGGYTF.